This TCR beta chain was recovered during a study of type 1 and type 2 diabetes patients. The study's findings and limits: V and J gene usage correlated at approximately 0.97 between type 2 diabetes and control samples. Type 2 diabetes repertoires were more diverse than type 1 diabetes repertoires.

Genomic DNA was the PCR template. The TCR beta CDR3 region was amplified using 30 forward and 13 reverse primers. Each CDR3 protein gets one entry after TCRdb re-called the multiplex PCR reads with MiXCR. This sample carries 250,000 to 300,000 distinct CDR3 sequences, over 45% of them seen once, and the ten largest clones take roughly 15%. In regard to this clonotype: Its cognate antigen is unknown.

Looked up from germline, CDR1 is DFQATT and CDR2 is SNEGSKA (reference sequence). The CDR3 has 14 residues. With 4 bases clipped from V and 3 bases from J, the junction kept 6 bases outside the gene matches. No donor had another autoimmune disease or recent infection within four weeks. This sequence joins TRBV20-1 and TRBJ2-5; 9 bases match TRBD2. The receptor comes from a man aged 18 to 35 with type 2 diabetes. Sequenced input: peripheral blood mononuclear cells (PBMCs). For the CDR3, the DNA is TGCAGTGCTAACTCGGCTAGCGGGAAAGAGACCCAGTACTTC. Translation: CSANSASGKETQYF.